The 16 T cell receptor beta chains in this list originate from one sample, sequenced in a study of blood T cell repertoires in COVID-19. Here immunoSEQ multiplex PCR was the method, and the copy in TCRdb shows in-frame clones only, minus some. The sample has approximately 290,000 clones, 75% to 90% seen once. The sequencing input was PBMCs or T cells enriched from blood (not recorded which). These receptors were collected from a woman in her thirties who had recovered from COVID-19.

The rearrangement links TRBV7-8 to TRBJ1-1; TRBD1 aligns across 9 bases. The V gene's germline CDR1 is SGHVS and CDR2 FQNEAQ. V gave up 5 bases and J gave up 0 bases; unmatched junction bases: 10. The CDR3 sequence is 17 residues long. Here the CDR3 DNA reads TGTGCCAGCAGCCTAGGCCACAGGGGGCCGCTGAACACTGAAGCTTTCTTT. It codes for CASSLGHRGPLNTEAFF.

The rearrangement links TRBV4-2 to TRBJ2-1; unclear D gene. Germline lookup yields CDR1 LGHNA and CDR2 YNFKEQ. The CDR3 has 15 amino acids. Trimming took off 0 bases at V and 4 bases at J, with 10 bases between the two ends. This chain's CDR3 is CASSQDRPSYNEQFF. The DNA for the CDR3 is TGTGCCAGCAGCCAAGATCGTCCCTCTTACAATGAGCAGTTCTTC.

CDR3: CASSGSVRRGQSYNEQFF. The CDR3 DNA is TGTGCCAGCAGTGGGTCGGTTAGAAGGGGGCAATCCTACAATGAGCAGTTCTTC. This chain uses TRBV2 with TRBJ2-1; 7 positions agree with TRBD1. This CDR3 region has 18 residues. Trimming removed 4 bases from V and 1 base from J; junction bases left unmatched: 13. Germline V gene sequence: CDR1 SNHLY, CDR2 FYNNEI.

The chain joins TRBV15 to TRBJ2-2, with 7 bases that match TRBD1. This CDR3 is built from 14 residues. Trimming took 8 bases from V and 0 from J; bases not matched to a gene: 3. The germline V gene has CDR1 LNHNV and CDR2 YYDKDF (reference sequence). The chain's CDR3 is CATSTGSNTGELFF. In nucleotides, the CDR3 is TGTGCCACCTCGACAGGGTCGAACACCGGGGAGCTGTTTTTT. The variable domain in full, completed from reference TRBV15 and TRBJ2-2, reads DAMVIQNPRYQVTQFGKPVTLSCSQTLNHNVMYWYQQKSSQAPKLLFHYYDKDFNNEADTPDNFQSRRPNTSFCFLDIRSPGLGDTAMYLCATSTGSNTGELFFGEGSRLTVL.

A single count supports this clone. The rearrangement links TRBV28 to TRBJ1-2; a weak D match, TRBD1 (5 bases). Germline loops: CDR1 MDHEN, CDR2 SYDVKM. This CDR3 comprises 14 residues. Trimming left V 5 bases short and J 6 bases short, with 16 bases between. The CDR3 loop is CASSATSQGHGYTF. Here the CDR3 DNA reads TGTGCCAGCAGTGCCACATCCCAGGGCCATGGCTACACCTTC.

V and J are TRBV24-1 and TRBJ1-1; 9 bases map to TRBD1. In germline, CDR1 is KGHDR, CDR2 SFDVKD. CDR3 length equals 15 residues. J lost 4 bases, V lost 9 bases, and 11 bases had no gene match. The DNA of the CDR3 is TGTGCCACCGCTAGAACAGGGGGCAGGGTCACTGAAGCTTTCTTT. It yields the protein CATARTGGRVTEAFF.

This chain uses TRBV6-5 with TRBJ1-1; 7 positions agree with TRBD1. The CDR3 has 14 residues. Germline V CDR1 and CDR2: MNHEY, SVGAGI. The junction had 5 bases not matched to a gene; V was cut back by 6 bases and J by 1 base. The CDR3 protein is CASSLQGTNTEAFF. The CDR3 DNA sequence: TGTGCCAGCAGCTTACAGGGGACGAACACTGAAGCTTTCTTT.

CDR3 residues: CAIRGTSHEQFF. The DNA of the CDR3 is TGTGCCATCAGGGGGACTAGCCATGAGCAGTTCTTC. The chain has TRBV10-3 and TRBJ2-1, with TRBD2 matching over 9 bases. Germline V CDR1 and CDR2: ENHRY, SYGVKD. This CDR3 region has 12 residues. The ends lost 6 bases at V and 8 bases at J; junction bases unmatched: 2.

The rearrangement uses TRBV28 and TRBJ1-2, with D perhaps TRBD1 (5 bases). Per germline, CDR1 MDHEN and CDR2 SYDVKM. The CDR3 has 12 residues. The ends were cut back, 4 bases at V and 6 bases at J, with 9 bases in the middle. The CDR3 reads CASSWGPNGYTF. Here the CDR3 DNA reads TGTGCCAGCAGTTGGGGCCCGAATGGCTACACCTTC.

The chain recombines TRBV2 with TRBJ1-4, with no clear D. There are 14 residues in the CDR3. Trimming stripped 5 bases from V and 0 bases from J, with 7 bases between. Germline V gene data show CDR1 as SNHLY and CDR2 as FYNNEI. CDR3 amino acids: CASSRESTNEKLFF. The CDR3 DNA sequence: TGTGCCAGCAGTCGGGAATCAACTAATGAAAAACTGTTTTTT.

The V and J genes are TRBV2 and TRBJ1-6; 9 nucleotides match TRBD1. V lost 4 bases to trimming and J lost 9 bases; unmatched junction nucleotides: 1. The germline V gene has CDR1 SNHLY and CDR2 FYNNEI. The CDR3 sequence is 13 residues long. The CDR3 spells CASSADRGSPLHF. The CDR3, as DNA: TGTGCCAGCAGTGCGGACAGGGGTTCACCCCTCCACTTT.

The DNA of the CDR3 is TGTGCCAGCGGCGCGCAGCCGAATCAGCGGCAGCCCCAGCATTTT. Its translation is CASGAQPNQRQPQHF. The chain combines TRBV28 with TRBJ1-5; D is ambiguous. V lost 8 bases and J lost 7, with 21 bases in between. This CDR3 has 15 amino acids. From germline, CDR1 is MDHEN and CDR2 SYDVKM.

The V and J genes are TRBV2 and TRBJ1-1; D possibly corresponds to TRBD1 (6 bases). The CDR3 runs to 12 residues. CDR1 is SNHLY, CDR2 FYNNEI, per germline. The germline V and J ends were trimmed by 7 bases and 9 bases, with 15 bases remaining between them. The CDR3 nucleotides read TGTGCCAGCACCGAAGGGGGGGGCAAAGCTTTCTTT. This codes for CASTEGGGKAFF. Combining the CDR3 with reference TRBV2 and TRBJ1-1 gives the whole variable domain EPEVTQTPSHQVTQMGQEVILRCVPISNHLYFYWYRQILGQKVEFLVSFYNNEISEKSEIFDDQFSVERPDGSNFTLKIRSTKLEDSAMYFCASTEGGGKAFFGQGTRLTVV.

The chain joins TRBV29-1 to TRBJ2-2, with D hard to call. Germline values: CDR1 SQVTM, CDR2 ANQGSEA. Trimming took off 2 bases at V and 5 bases at J, with 6 bases between the two ends. The CDR3 covers 12 residues. CDR3: CSVEPRTGELFF. CDR3 nucleotide sequence: TGCAGCGTTGAACCGCGAACCGGGGAGCTGTTTTTT.

The chain joins TRBV6-6 to TRBJ1-5; tentative D call: TRBD1 (5 bases). With 2 bases removed from V and 1 base from J, the gap between germline ends came to 12 bases. Germline V CDR1 and CDR2: MNHNY, SVGAGI (reference sequence). CDR3 length: 16 amino acids. The CDR3 DNA reads TGTGCCAGCAGTTACAGACGGGACTTAAGCAATCAGCCCCAGCATTTT. Protein: CASSYRRDLSNQPQHF.

The chain links TRBV28 to TRBJ2-7; the match to TRBD1 covers 7 bases. J gave up 2 bases and V 5 bases, and 21 bases lay outside the gene matches. Germline values: CDR1 MDHEN, CDR2 SYDVKM. This CDR3 region has 19 residues. The CDR3 DNA sequence: TGTGCCAGCAGTCCCGGCCGAGGACAGGTGTCACCCCGGGCCTACGAGCAGTACTTC. Residues: CASSPGRGQVSPRAYEQYF.